This T cell receptor (beta chain) comes out of a study of T-cell memory formation after mild COVID-19. Study summary: Each donor largely had its own TCR clusters.

This CDR3 has 14 amino acids. Trimming shortened V by 4 bases and J by 8 bases, and 17 bases separated the two germline ends. The germline V gene encodes CDR1 MDHEN and CDR2 SYDVKM. General study findings and limits: Of the contracting clones, CD4+ ones lay mainly in CM and EM, and CD8+ ones in EMRA.

5'RACE with constant-segment primers yielded barcoded, UMI-tagged TCR alpha and TCR beta cDNA libraries. From the 5' RACE reads, TCRdb called clonotypes with MiXCR, one entry per CDR3 protein. Of 250,000 to 300,000 distinct CDR3 sequences detected, 15% to 20% appear once; the ten largest clones hold 22%. As to this clonotype: What it binds is unknown.

V and J are TRBV28 and TRBJ1-2; D not certain. The sequenced sample consisted of PBMCs or a T cell subset sorted from them (not recorded which). The sequence derives from a man aged 18 to 29 who had mild COVID-19 (a few samples of this study predate the infection). Cell type and time point are not known. CDR3 residues: CASSSPSQFKGYTF. The CDR3 coding sequence is TGTGCCAGCAGTTCACCGTCCCAGTTTAAAGGCTACACCTTC.